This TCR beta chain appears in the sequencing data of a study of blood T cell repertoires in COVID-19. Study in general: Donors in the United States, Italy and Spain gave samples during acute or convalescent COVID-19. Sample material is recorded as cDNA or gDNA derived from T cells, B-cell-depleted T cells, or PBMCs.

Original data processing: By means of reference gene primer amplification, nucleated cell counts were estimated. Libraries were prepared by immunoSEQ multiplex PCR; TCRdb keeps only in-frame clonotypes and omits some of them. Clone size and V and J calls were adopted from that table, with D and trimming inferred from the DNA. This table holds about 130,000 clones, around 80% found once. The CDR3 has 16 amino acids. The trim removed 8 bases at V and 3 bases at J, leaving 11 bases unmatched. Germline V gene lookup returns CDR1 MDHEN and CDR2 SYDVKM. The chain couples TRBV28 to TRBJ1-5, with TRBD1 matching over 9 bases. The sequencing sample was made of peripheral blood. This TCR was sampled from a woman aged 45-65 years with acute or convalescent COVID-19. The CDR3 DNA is TGTGCCAGCCCCGGCCCCGGGACAGGGCCCAATCAGCCCCAGCATTTT. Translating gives CASPGPGTGPNQPQHF. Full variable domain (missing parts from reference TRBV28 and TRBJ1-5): DVKVTQSSRYLVKRTGEKVFLECVQDMDHENMFWYRQDPGLGLRLIYFSYDVKMKEKGDIPEGYSVSREKKERFSLILESASTNQTSMYLCASPGPGTGPNQPQHFGDGTRLSIL.